This TCR beta chain was captured by sequencing in a study of shared clonotypes between healthy human individuals. At the deep level, the assay was run. TCRdb's copy holds only in-frame clones and misses some; the assay was immunoSEQ multiplex PCR. The sample includes around 510,000 clones, approximately 95% of them seen just once. Germline loops: CDR1 MNHEY, CDR2 SMNVEV (reference sequence). The CDR3 is made up of 13 amino acids. V was trimmed by 3 bases and J by 2 bases, leaving 5 bases between them. Study-level findings and limits: Specimens sampled were limited to blood, with tissue repertoires likely differing.

To note about this clone: What it recognizes is unknown.

This TCR derives from a woman aged 25 to 45 in good health. Sample: naive CD4+ T cells sorted from blood. Subset described: CD45RA+ positively selected. The chain links TRBV27 to TRBJ1-5; D is uncertain. The CDR3 reads CASSFQGNQPQHF. CDR3 bases: TGTGCCAGCAGTTTCCAAGGCAATCAGCCCCAGCATTTT.